This paragraph reports one T cell receptor beta chain. Its antigen is unidentified. CDR1 and CDR2 (germline): SGHAT, FQNNGV. The CDR3 is made up of 11 amino acids. V was cut by 1 base and J by 5 bases, with 3 bases left in between. Once RNA had been extracted, it was reverse transcribed into cDNA to act as the sequencing template. TCRdb keeps only in-frame clones here, not all; method: immunoSEQ multiplex PCR. Among around 160,000 clones listed, about 89% were seen once. This sample was included in a study of CD8+ T cells in alopecia areata. Study-wide background: Oral tofacitinib (5 to 10 mg twice daily) was administered to treated patients. Tofacitinib ran for 6 to 18 months before 6 months off drug.

Study results and limitations: Researchers reported that TCR sharing among patients proved less clear than in mice, possibly HLA-linked. Sequencing of scalp tissue also captures the resident alphabeta T cells of normal skin.

The rearrangement joins TRBV11-2 to TRBJ2-7; D is undetermined. Sequenced here: CD8+ T cells sorted from blood, sampled at week 0. The clonotype originates from a human donor with alopecia areata. CDR3: CASSLGHEQYF. CDR3 DNA sequence: TGTGCCAGCAGCTTAGGCCACGAGCAGTACTTC.